This TCR beta chain was sequenced for a study of blood T cell repertoires in COVID-19. V shed 6 bases and J shed 0 bases, with 15 bases lying between them. Germline lookup yields CDR1 SGDLS and CDR2 YYNGEE. The CDR3 is 16 amino acids. Measured with immunoSEQ multiplex PCR; TCRdb has only the in-frame clones, and not every one. The table includes 65,000 to 95,000 clones, roughly 80% detected once. The source of this sequence is a woman in her 40s with active or convalescent COVID-19. The V and J genes are TRBV9 and TRBJ2-2; no clear D gene. Sequenced input: peripheral blood. This CDR3 reads CASTRSLAANTGELFF. CDR3 DNA sequence: TGTGCCAGCACTCGTTCCCTGGCGGCGAACACCGGGGAGCTGTTTTTT.